This TCR beta chain was obtained from a study of blood T cells in healthy people across ages. Regarding the study as a whole: Measured against age, TCR beta diversity per million T cells decreased in a roughly linear manner.

PCR was performed a second time for about 7 to 11 cycles using a sample-barcoded 5' primer and a J-beta primer mix. The authors tagged each cDNA molecule using a template-switch adaptor with 12 random nucleotides. TCRdb itself ran the 5' RACE reads through MiXCR, one entry per CDR3 protein. The data show 1.8 million or so distinct CDR3 sequences, roughly 43% seen once. Healthy Russian Caucasian donors spanned ages about 6 to 100 years. The sample holds a few counts of this clonotype. What it recognizes is unknown. The germline V gene has CDR1 SGHTA and CDR2 FQGNSA. The CDR3 loop spans 16 amino acids. V was pared by 2 bases and J by 0 bases, with 3 bases of the junction left unmatched.

The chain employs TRBV7-2 and TRBJ2-7; 11 nucleotides align to TRBD1. The sample consisted of blood. This receptor was taken from a human donor in good health. CDR3 residues: CASSLRTGGPSYEQYF. The CDR3 bases are TGTGCCAGCAGCTTAAGGACAGGGGGCCCCTCCTACGAGCAGTACTTC.